This is a list of T cell receptor beta chains from one sample in a study of T-cell reconstitution after alpha-beta-depleted transplantation in children. MiXCR, run by TCRdb on the PCR reads, gives a single entry per CDR3 protein. The sample carries 900,000 or so distinct CDR3 sequences, roughly 15% recorded once. The specimen comprised PBMCs, mostly from graft donor cells, sampled 360 days after TCRalphabeta/CD19-depleted stem cell transplant. These receptors originate from a male patient under 18 who had a stem cell transplant for acute lymphoblastic leukemia, so the T cells may come from the graft donor. The CDR3 runs from the conserved cysteine through the conserved F or W. Each record gives: D gene, J gene, V gene, clone size, CDR3 DNA, CDR3 protein. D genes are given only for firm matches. The size of a clone is reported for some rows only, either as once, few or many, or as a class for expanded clones.

>-|TRBJ1-5|TRBV12-3/TRBV12-4|-
TGTGCCAGCAGTTTTTGGTGGATCGGACTCCTGAAAGTGTTTAATCAGCCCCAGCATTTT
CASSFWWIGLLKVFNQPQHF
>-|TRBJ2-1|TRBV29-1|-
TGCAGCGGCCAGCTGGCTAGCTCCTACAATGAGCAGTTCTTC
CSGQLASSYNEQFF
>-|TRBJ1-6|TRBV12-3/TRBV12-4|few
TGTGCCAGCAGGCCCTCCGGACGGAGTTTTTCACCCCTCCACTTT
CASRPSGRSFSPLHF
>TRBD2|TRBJ2-7|TRBV5-5|-
TGTGCCAGCAGCTCTGGACTAGGGTTGGCTCTTCACTACGAGCAGTACTTC
CASSSGLGLALHYEQYF
>-|TRBJ2-2|TRBV4-2|few
TGTGCCAGCAGCCAAGATCTCTTCGGGAACACCGGGGAGCTGTTTTTT
CASSQDLFGNTGELFF
>-|TRBJ1-2|TRBV25-1|few
TGTGCCAGCAGTGAATATGCAGTCTATGGCTACACCTTC
CASSEYAVYGYTF
>-|TRBJ2-7|TRBV4-1|-
TGCGCCAGCAGCCTAAGACAGGGAGGGCCCTACGAGCAGTACTTC
CASSLRQGGPYEQYF
>TRBD1|TRBJ2-1|TRBV3-1|few
TGTGCCAGCAGCCAAGGTGGGACAGGCTACAATGAGCAGTTCTTC
CASSQGGTGYNEQFF
>-|TRBJ2-1|TRBV7-9|few
TGTGCCAGCCCGACGGCCGTCAATGAGCAGTTCTTC
CASPTAVNEQFF
>TRBD2|TRBJ2-2|TRBV19|-
TGTGCCAGTAGTATTGCGGGAGTAACCGGGGAGCTGTTTTTT
CASSIAGVTGELFF
>TRBD1|TRBJ2-3|TRBV6-2/TRBV6-3|many
TGTGCCAGCGGTCACGCGGGGGACAGGGTGGACTGGCGGGGCACAGATACGCAGTATTTT
CASGHAGDRVDWRGTDTQYF
>TRBD2|TRBJ2-1|TRBV9|few
TGTGCCAGCAGCCCAGTAGCGGGAGGGCCGGAGTACAATGAGCAGTTCTTC
CASSPVAGGPEYNEQFF
>TRBD2|TRBJ2-3|TRBV3-1|few
TGTGCCAGCAGCCTTAGGACTAGCGGGAGGGCCCGAGATACGCAGTATTTT
CASSLRTSGRARDTQYF
>TRBD1|TRBJ1-2|TRBV10-3|few
TGTGCCATCAGTGACCTGGGACAGGGAAACTATGGCTACACCTTC
CAISDLGQGNYGYTF
>TRBD2|TRBJ2-3|TRBV5-1|few
TGCGCCAGCAGCTCGCTAGCGGGAGGGCCTTCTAGCACAGATACGCAGTATTTT
CASSSLAGGPSSTDTQYF
>TRBD2|TRBJ2-1|TRBV7-3|-
TGTGCCAGCAGCTCCCCGATACTAGCGGGAGTCGGGAACTACAATGAGCAGTTCTTC
CASSSPILAGVGNYNEQFF
>TRBD2|TRBJ2-7|TRBV14|-
TGTGCCAGCAGCCAAGTACATACGGGACTATACAACGAGCAGTACTTC
CASSQVHTGLYNEQYF
>-|TRBJ2-7|TRBV24-1|few
TGTGCCACCAGTGACCCTGTGGGCGGTTACTACGAGCAGTACTTC
CATSDPVGGYYEQYF
>-|TRBJ2-7|TRBV19|-
TGTGCCAGTAGTACCCCCGGGGCCTACGAGCAGTACTTC
CASSTPGAYEQYF
>TRBD1|TRBJ2-1|TRBV19|-
TGTGCCAGTAGTACAGCACAACACCCGGGACAGGTTTACAATGAGCAGTTCTTC
CASSTAQHPGQVYNEQFF
>-|TRBJ2-7|TRBV11-1|-
TGTGCCAGCAGCTTAGCGGGAATGCACGAGCAGTACTTC
CASSLAGMHEQYF
>-|TRBJ2-7|TRBV27|few
TGTGCCAGCAGCCCGGGGCGGGGCTCTACCTACGAGCAGTACTTC
CASSPGRGSTYEQYF
>TRBD2|TRBJ2-7|TRBV7-2|many
TGTGCCAGCAGCCACAATAGCGGGAGGGCCTCCTCCTACGAGCAGTACTTC
CASSHNSGRASSYEQYF
>TRBD1|TRBJ2-7|TRBV12-3/TRBV12-4|few
TGTGCCAGCACCATACCGGGACAGAGACCTTACGAGCAGTACTTC
CASTIPGQRPYEQYF
>-|TRBJ2-2|TRBV11-2|-
TGTGCCAGCAGCTTTATGTCTAACACAGCGGGCGGGGAGCTGTTTTTT
CASSFMSNTAGGELFF
>TRBD2|TRBJ2-2|TRBV5-1|-
TGCGCCAGCACCTTAGGAACCCGGGGACTAGCGGGACCCACCGGGGAGCTGTTTTTT
CASTLGTRGLAGPTGELFF
>-|TRBJ1-2|TRBV29-1|many
TGCAGCGTTGAACCTTTAATCTATGGCTACACCTTC
CSVEPLIYGYTF
>-|TRBJ1-1|TRBV29-1|few
TGCAGCGTTGAAGATCTGGGCGGCCGGGCTGAAGCTTTCTTT
CSVEDLGGRAEAFF
>TRBD1|TRBJ2-7|TRBV29-1|-
TGCAGCGTTGAATCCGACAGGGTAGGGTACGAGCAGTACTTC
CSVESDRVGYEQYF
>-|TRBJ2-7|TRBV24-1|few
TGTGCCACCATATATAAAGGGACCCGGGGAACCTACGAGCAGTACTTC
CATIYKGTRGTYEQYF
>-|TRBJ2-7|TRBV20-1|-
TGCAGTGCTAGTCGACTTTTCCTCTACGAGCAGTACTTC
CSASRLFLYEQYF
>-|TRBJ1-3|TRBV21-1|-
TGTGCCAGCAGCAACAACAGTATGGGCTCTGGAAACACCATATATTTT
CASSNNSMGSGNTIYF
>TRBD2|TRBJ2-7|TRBV11-2|few
TGTGCCAGCAGCTTGGAGCTAGCGGGAGGGGGAAGCTCCTACGAGCAGTACTTC
CASSLELAGGGSSYEQYF
>TRBD2|TRBJ2-3|TRBV7-8|-
TGTGCCAGCAGCATACGGACTAGCGGGAGTTCGGCGGGCACAGATACGCAGTATTTT
CASSIRTSGSSAGTDTQYF
>TRBD2|TRBJ2-1|TRBV12-3/TRBV12-4|-
TGTGCCAGCAGGAGTTCTCAACTAGCGGGAGGTCGCAATGAGCAGTTCTTC
CASRSSQLAGGRNEQFF
>-|TRBJ1-6|TRBV5-1|few
TGCGCCAGCAGCTTGGATGGGTCCGGAAATAATTCACCCCTCCACTTT
CASSLDGSGNNSPLHF
>TRBD1|TRBJ1-2|TRBV12-3/TRBV12-4|few
TGTGCCAGCAGTTTTCCGGGACAGGGAGCCTATGGCTACACCTTC
CASSFPGQGAYGYTF
>-|TRBJ2-6|TRBV14|few
TGTGCCAGCAGCCCGAAAAGGCGGGCTGGGGCCAACGTCCTGACTTTC
CASSPKRRAGANVLTF
>-|TRBJ2-2|TRBV7-3|-
-
CASSSNGGHTQAGSCFF
>TRBD2|TRBJ2-7|TRBV5-1|-
TGCGCCAGCAGCTTGTACACTAGCGTCTCCTACGAGCAGTACTTC
CASSLYTSVSYEQYF
>TRBD2|TRBJ2-5|TRBV4-1|many
TGCGCCAGCAGCCAGGGGACTAGCGGGATGAGTTACCAAGAGACCCAGTACTTC
CASSQGTSGMSYQETQYF
>-|TRBJ1-1|TRBV4-1|many
TGCGCCAGCAGCCAAGATGTGGGGAACACTGAAGCTTTCTTT
CASSQDVGNTEAFF
>TRBD1|TRBJ2-3|TRBV7-9|-
TGTGCCAGCAGCTTCTGGACAGGGAGAACAGATACGCAGTATTTT
CASSFWTGRTDTQYF
>-|TRBJ2-7|TRBV20-1|-
TGCAGTGCTAGTACGGGAACTCCTCGCTTTTTCTACGAGCAGTACTTC
CSASTGTPRFFYEQYF
>-|TRBJ2-7|TRBV5-1|many
TGCGCCAGCAGCTTGACGAGCGGACAGACATACGAGCAGTACTTC
CASSLTSGQTYEQYF
>TRBD2|TRBJ2-7|TRBV4-1|few
TGCGCCAGCAGCCAAGTGGGCACCCCCGGGACTAGCCCACCAGAGCAGTACTTC
CASSQVGTPGTSPPEQYF
>TRBD2|TRBJ2-5|TRBV20-1|-
TGCAGTGCCTCCAGGACTAGCGCTATACAAGAGACCCAGTACTTC
CSASRTSAIQETQYF
>-|TRBJ2-1|TRBV12-3/TRBV12-4|many
TGTGCCAGCAGTTACCGGGCACGGTTTTACAATGAGCAGTTCTTC
CASSYRARFYNEQFF